This T cell receptor (beta chain) was found in a study of shared clonotypes between healthy human individuals. Study at large: Per donor, CD8 memory used one plate, CD8 naive used two, CD4 memory used three and CD4 naive used three.

The study's findings and limits: Blood alone was sampled, and tissue repertoires likely differ. The authors expected sequencing depth to affect clonotype sharing among donors.

The DNA input per sorted-subset replicate PCR was about 220 ng, corresponding to some 30,000 T cell genomes. Method: immunoSEQ multiplex PCR; TCRdb's copy keeps in-frame clones and lacks some. The sample lists about 2.4 million clones, more than 90% occurring once. In the case of this clone: What it binds is unknown.

This CDR3 spans 13 amino acids. The germline CDR1 and CDR2 sequences are GTSNPN and SVGIG (reference sequence). Germline trimming cut 4 bases from V and 7 bases from J; bases unmatched to any gene: 9. V is TRBV30 and J is TRBJ2-7, with 8 positions matching TRBD2. The material sequenced was naive CD4+ T cells sorted from blood. Subset specified: CD45RA+ positively selected. The sequence was collected from a man aged 18 to 30 in good health. The CDR3 spells CAWNAFRGGEQYF. DNA of the CDR3: TGTGCCTGGAATGCCTTCCGGGGGGGAGAGCAGTACTTC.